This T cell receptor beta chain was sequenced for a study of blood T cell repertoires in COVID-19. Participant age was roughly 18 to 89 years, and participants resided in fewer than 30 US areas. Membership in each cohort depended on participant-reported clinical history. Clones were read by immunoSEQ multiplex PCR, and TCRdb kept only the in-frame ones, dropping some. In the table there are roughly 260,000 clones, around nine tenths of which are singletons. The CDR3 consists of 14 residues. The V gene's germline CDR1 is SGHTA and CDR2 FQGNSA. V shed 0 bases and J shed 1 base, with 6 bases lying between them. This clone was observed once.

Sequencing was carried out using PBMCs or T cells enriched from blood (not recorded which). This receptor was obtained from a woman younger than 30 who had recovered from COVID-19. The V and J genes are TRBV7-2 and TRBJ1-2; no reliable D call. CDR3 coding DNA: TGTGCCAGCAGCTTAGCTTCTGTTAACTATGGCTACACCTTC. Amino acids: CASSLASVNYGYTF.